One sample yielded the 15 T cell receptor beta chains listed below, sequenced in a study of CD8 T cells in Susac syndrome. An input of about 0.5 to 1 ug of RNA was subjected to reverse transcription using random hexamers. TCRdb called the immunoSEQ multiplex PCR reads again in MiXCR, with one record for every CDR3 protein. The sample shows tens of thousands of distinct CDR3 sequences, 94% of them seen only once. Sequenced input: CD8+ T cells from PBMCs. These receptors came from a human donor in good health.

The chain employs TRBV27 and TRBJ1-5, with no clear D. This CDR3 has 16 residues. V dropped 5 bases and J dropped 0 bases, with 14 bases sitting between them. In germline, CDR1 is MNHEY, CDR2 SMNVEV (reference sequence). CDR3 in amino acids: CASSPLGVYSNQPQHF. The DNA for the CDR3 is TGTGCCAGCAGTCCCCTCGGTGTCTATAGCAATCAGCCCCAGCATTTT.

This clonotype was detected a few times. The V gene is TRBV6-2 or TRBV6-3, the J gene TRBJ2-3, with D perhaps matching TRBD1 (5 bases). The CDR3 consists of 14 residues. Germline CDR1 MNHEY, CDR2 SVGEGT. V lost 0 bases to trimming and J lost 4 bases, with 8 bases between them. The CDR3 loop reads CASSYSQGADTQYF. CDR3 in DNA: TGTGCCAGCAGTTACTCCCAGGGTGCAGATACGCAGTATTTT.

The chain carries TRBV2 and TRBJ2-2; D is possibly TRBD2 (6 bases). The germline V gene encodes CDR1 SNHLY and CDR2 FYNNEI. V was cut by 8 bases and J by 2 bases, with 15 bases left in between. The CDR3 runs to 15 residues. The CDR3 reads CASLGGRYNTGELFF. In nucleotides, the CDR3 is TGTGCCAGCTTGGGGGGACGTTACAACACCGGGGAGCTGTTTTTT.

V usage is TRBV6-4 and J usage is TRBJ1-1, with 7 bases matching TRBD1. The CDR3 contains 13 residues. CDR1 and CDR2 (germline): MRHNA, SNTAGT. The V segment lost 3 bases and the J segment 7 bases; nucleotides outside the gene matches: 5. This chain's CDR3 is CASSEVYRGEAFF. CDR3 nucleotides: TGTGCCAGCAGTGAAGTGTACAGGGGTGAAGCTTTCTTT.

CDR3 DNA: TGTGCCAGCAGCTTCCGTCAGGGAGACAATGAGCAGTTCTTC. Translating gives CASSFRQGDNEQFF. The chain combines TRBV13 with TRBJ2-1; either TRBD1 or TRBD2 may supply D (5 bases each). Germline V gene sequence: CDR1 PRHDT, CDR2 FYEKMQ (reference sequence). Trimming pared 3 bases from V and 5 bases from J, leaving 11 bases between. The CDR3 has 14 residues.

This clonotype was seen just once. The J gene is TRBJ2-5, the V gene TRBV5-1, with 12 bases fitting TRBD2. V was pared by 4 bases and J by 2 bases, with 3 bases of the junction left unmatched. The germline CDR1 and CDR2 sequences are SGHRS and YFSETQ. CDR3 length equals 15 residues. CDR3 sequence: CASSLGTSGQETQYF. In DNA form, the CDR3 reads TGCGCCAGCAGCCTGGGGACTAGCGGGCAAGAGACCCAGTACTTC.

The chain employs TRBV4-1 and TRBJ2-1; TRBD2 aligns across 9 bases. The CDR3 runs to 17 residues. The trim removed 0 bases at V and 7 bases at J, leaving 10 bases unmatched. Germline assignment: CDR1 MGHRA and CDR2 YSYEKL. The CDR3 loop reads CASSQDPQASGINEQFF. DNA for the CDR3: TGCGCCAGCAGCCAAGATCCGCAGGCTAGCGGGATTAATGAGCAGTTCTTC.

The rearrangement joins TRBV4-1 to TRBJ1-2; D unclear. CDR1 MGHRA and CDR2 YSYEKL come from the germline V gene. V lost 6 bases, J lost 0 bases, and 11 bases lay in between. CDR3 length: 14 amino acids. CDR3 nucleotide sequence: TGCGCCAGCAGTCAGGCCTTAGCTAACTATGGCTACACCTTC. Translating gives CASSQALANYGYTF.

This clonotype was detected once. The chain couples TRBV20-1 to TRBJ2-3; 7 nucleotides match TRBD1. Trimming removed 4 bases from V and 6 bases from J; junction bases left unmatched: 7. Per the germline V gene, CDR1 is DFQATT and CDR2 is SNEGSKA (reference sequence). CDR3 length equals 13 residues. The CDR3, as DNA: TGCAGTGCTACGGGACAGACGATCGATACGCAGTATTTT. This translates into CSATGQTIDTQYF.

This chain joins TRBV6-6 and TRBJ1-2; no definite D call. The CDR3 loop spans 13 amino acids. Per germline, CDR1 MNHNY and CDR2 SVGAGI (reference sequence). V lost 7 bases and J 0 bases, leaving 9 bases between the germline ends. The CDR3 loop is CASTGLANYGYTF. CDR3 in DNA: TGTGCCAGCACTGGCTTAGCTAACTATGGCTACACCTTC.

This rearrangement joins TRBV30 to TRBJ1-3, with a possible D match to TRBD1 (5 bases). The length of the CDR3 is 12 residues. Germline-derived CDR1 and CDR2 are GTSNPN and SVGIG (reference sequence). The V end was cut by 7 bases, the J end by 1 base, with 8 bases between. The CDR3 sequence: CALTESGNTIYF. CDR3 bases: TGTGCCTTGACAGAGTCTGGAAACACCATATATTTT.

CDR3 nucleotide sequence: TGTGCCAGTAGGAAGGGGGGAAGGCCCCAGCATTTT. Translated: CASRKGGRPQHF. V gene TRBV19 combines with J gene TRBJ1-5; D is possibly TRBD1 (6 bases). With 6 bases removed from V and 9 bases from J, the gap between germline ends came to 12 bases. Germline-derived CDR1 and CDR2 are LNHDA and SQIVND (reference sequence). The CDR3 consists of 12 residues.

This rearrangement joins TRBV5-1 to TRBJ1-1; D is ambiguous. The CDR3 is made up of 14 amino acids. CDR1 is SGHRS, CDR2 YFSETQ, per germline. With 2 bases removed from V and 4 bases from J, the gap between germline ends came to 12 bases. The CDR3 loop is CASSFPRVGTEAFF. The DNA of the CDR3 is TGCGCCAGCAGCTTCCCTCGAGTTGGCACTGAAGCTTTCTTT.

The V gene is TRBV4-3, the J gene TRBJ2-3; unclear D gene. Germline lookup yields CDR1 LGHNA and CDR2 YSLEER. CDR3 size: 15 residues. Trimming removed 0 bases from V and 0 bases from J, with 7 bases in between. The CDR3 loop is CASSQEQRSTDTQYF. DNA of the CDR3: TGCGCCAGCAGCCAAGAGCAGAGAAGCACAGATACGCAGTATTTT.

The gene calls are TRBV19 and TRBJ2-7; 7 positions agree with TRBD1. Germline trimming cut 6 bases from V and 4 bases from J; bases unmatched to any gene: 9. CDR1 LNHDA and CDR2 SQIVND come from the germline V gene (reference sequence). The CDR3 is 14 residues long. CDR3 loop: CASRTRDSLYEQYF. The CDR3 DNA is TGTGCCAGTAGAACCCGGGACAGCCTGTACGAGCAGTACTTC.